The source of this T cell receptor beta chain is a study of blood T cell repertoires in COVID-19 (dated by TCRdb to about 2020). Turning to the overall study: Collaborator samples came from the United States, Italy and Spain and covered acute and convalescent phases of COVID-19. The sample metadata nearly always contained a de-identified subject ID, COVID-19 status, age in years and sex. Samples were obtained from the ongoing ImmuneRACE study (first 160 participants) and from over 1,000 subjects provided by 6 global collaborators. Where HLA class I and class II types were available, the types were taken from metadata supplied by the sample provider, not from assay-based typing. The material from the prospective study consisted of cDNA or gDNA derived from T cells, B-cell-depleted T cells, or PBMCs. The repertoires were made available in a free public database intended to serve as a resource for research on the immune response to SARS-CoV-2. The dataset comprised deeply sampled blood TCRbeta repertoires from subjects exposed to, actively infected with, or recovered from COVID-19. General conclusions and limits of the study: The quantity of clinical and demographic metadata differed by source and by participant and was supplied without curation.

About this clone itself: Its antigen specificity is not known. No base-level quality is on record; no much larger clone is a single base apart.

Each collaborating institution followed its own protocols to collect whole blood in K2EDTA tubes. For TCRbeta analysis, collaborators shipped samples as frozen whole blood, isolated PBMCs, or DNA extracted from either of those sample types. TCRbeta CDR3 regions were amplified from genomic DNA using the immunoSEQ Assay, a bias-controlled multiplex PCR. Per the source publication's procedure: The number of nucleated cells in each sample was estimated from the amplification of reference gene primers within the assay. Sequence reads were collapsed and filtered to measure the absolute abundance of every unique TCRbeta CDR3 rearrangement. Productive Simpson clonality was computed per sample as the square root of Simpson's diversity index over productive rearrangements. Held by TCRdb, this immuneACCESS table contains in-frame sequences only and omits some clones. Under half of the omission traces to an unresolved V gene where checked; the cause of the rest is unknown. V and J calls and clone size are given by that table; D and trimming were obtained from the DNA. In this sample the table shows about 210,000 clones, around nine tenths of which occur a single time. The ten largest clones add up to around 4.8% of the sample.

From its cysteine to its phenylalanine, the CDR3 spans 15 amino acids. Only the CDR3 region is kept as DNA, spanning 45 bases read in frame from base 1. According to the germline V gene, CDR1 reads SGDLS and CDR2 reads YYNGEE. V and J are trimmed by 4 bases and 3 bases, and the gene matches miss 9 bases of the junction. The specimen was peripheral blood. Recombination joined TRBV9 with TRBJ1-1; TRBD1 agrees with 7 junctional bases. The receptor comes from a woman in her forties with acute or convalescent COVID-19. The CDR3 region reads CASSPTTGKDTEAFF. The sequence in DNA is TGTGCCAGCAGCCCCACGACAGGGAAGGACACTGAAGCTTTCTTT. The entire variable domain, with the stretches around the CDR3 drawn from the reference TRBV9 and TRBJ1-1 proteins, is DSGVTQTPKHLITATGQRVTLRCSPRSGDLSVYWYQQSLDQGLQFLIQYYNGEERAKGNILERFSAQQFPDLHSELNLSSLELGDSALYFCASSPTTGKDTEAFFGQGTRLTVV.